This T cell receptor beta chain appears in the sequencing data of a study of spatial heterogeneity in lung cancer. The overall study: Alpha-chain sequences were consistently detected less often than beta-chain sequences. Regarding the study as a whole: Ubiquitous expanded tumor TCRs were observed in blood more at resection than follow-up.

TCRdb fed the 5' RACE reads into MiXCR, producing one record per CDR3 protein. The sample gives tens of thousands of distinct CDR3 sequences, about an eighth of which show up once; over 5.5% is in the top ten. This clonotype was counted a few times. Its antigen is undetermined. Sample time point: sample taken at primary tumor resection. Without sorting, whole RNA was sequenced from tumor, nontumor lung or frozen PBMC. This CDR3 is built from 15 residues. Between the trimmed V and J ends, which lost 0 bases and 1 base, there was a span of 7 bases. Germline CDR1 and CDR2: SGHTA and FQGNSA. V is TRBV7-2 and J is TRBJ1-3; D perhaps matches TRBD1 (6 bases). This specimen consisted of PBMCs, obtained at surgery. This sequence was found in a male donor with early-stage non-small cell lung cancer. CDR3 sequence reads: CASSLAGGSGNTIYF. CDR3 DNA sequence: TGTGCCAGCAGCTTAGCAGGGGGATCTGGAAACACCATATATTTT.